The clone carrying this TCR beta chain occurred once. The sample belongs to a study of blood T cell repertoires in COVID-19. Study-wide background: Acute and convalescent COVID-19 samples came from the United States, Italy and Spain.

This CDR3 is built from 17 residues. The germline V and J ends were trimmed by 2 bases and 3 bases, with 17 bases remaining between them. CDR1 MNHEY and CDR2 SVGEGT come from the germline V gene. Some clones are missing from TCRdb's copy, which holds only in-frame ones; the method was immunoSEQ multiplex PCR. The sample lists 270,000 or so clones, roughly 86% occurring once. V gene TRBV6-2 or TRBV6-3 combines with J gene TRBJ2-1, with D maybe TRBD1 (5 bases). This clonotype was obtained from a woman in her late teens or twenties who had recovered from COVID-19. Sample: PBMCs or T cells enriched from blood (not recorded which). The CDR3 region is CASSYPSGTGNYNEQFF. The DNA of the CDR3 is TGTGCCAGCAGTTACCCTTCCGGCACAGGAAACTACAATGAGCAGTTCTTC.